This T cell receptor beta chain was retrieved from a study of shared T cell receptors in the human thymus. Data came from immunoSEQ multiplex PCR; TCRdb stores just in-frame clones and leaves some out. This sample has over 450,000 clones, with approximately 80% found just once. V lost 5 bases, J lost 4 bases, and 21 bases stayed unmatched. CDR3 length equals 19 residues. Per the germline V gene, CDR1 is SGHNT and CDR2 is YENEEA. These same data were also listed under a study on human thymus T cells. That report notes: The authors found apparently biased V and J gene usage in thymic and blood repertoires.

The sample consisted of thymocytes. The chain combines TRBV11-3 with TRBJ1-2; 8 nucleotides align to TRBD1. This sequence originates from a boy in the first two years of life with a congenital heart defect. Written as DNA, the CDR3 is TGTGCCAGCAGCCCCGCCGCCGGGACAGGTGGGGCCGATGCCTATGGCTACACCTTC. It specifies CASSPAAGTGGADAYGYTF.